Below, 3 T cell receptor beta chains from the same sample are listed, as sequenced in a study of blood T cell repertoires in COVID-19. The repertoire was sequenced with immunoSEQ multiplex PCR; TCRdb's copy has only in-frame clones and lacks some. The table records approximately 130,000 clones, 75% to 85% of them present only once. Material: peripheral blood. The receptors come from a man aged 80 or over with acute or convalescent COVID-19.

The V call is TRBV5-4, the J call TRBJ2-2; D possibly corresponds to TRBD2 (6 bases). Deletions cut 2 bases from V and 5 bases from J, with 10 bases between. The CDR3 totals 14 residues. The V gene's germline CDR1 is SGHNT and CDR2 YYREEE (reference sequence). The CDR3 coding sequence is TGTGCCAGCAGCTTTTACGGGGGAACCGGGGAGCTGTTTTTT. This sequence encodes CASSFYGGTGELFF.

The chain uses TRBV27 and TRBJ2-7; D remains ambiguous. The germline V and J ends were trimmed by 1 base and 5 bases, with 9 bases remaining between them. The CDR3 runs to 13 residues. CDR1 MNHEY and CDR2 SMNVEV come from the germline V gene (reference sequence). The DNA for the CDR3 is TGTGCCAGCAGTTTATTGCCCCCGGACGAGCAGTACTTC. Residues: CASSLLPPDEQYF.

The V gene is TRBV2, the J gene TRBJ2-3, with 13 bases aligning to TRBD2. The CDR3 extends over 15 amino acids. Germline loops: CDR1 SNHLY, CDR2 FYNNEI. The ends lost 7 bases at V and 3 bases at J; junction bases unmatched: 4. CDR3 nucleotides: TGTGCCAGCAAACCGACTAGCGGGGGGACAGATACGCAGTATTTT. Translating gives CASKPTSGGTDTQYF. The full variable domain, rest sourced from reference TRBV2 and TRBJ2-3, is EPEVTQTPSHQVTQMGQEVILRCVPISNHLYFYWYRQILGQKVEFLVSFYNNEISEKSEIFDDQFSVERPDGSNFTLKIRSTKLEDSAMYFCASKPTSGGTDTQYFGPGTRLTVL.